These 26 T cell receptor beta chains were all obtained from the same sample, sequenced in a study of identical twins. TCRdb re-analysed the 5' RACE reads in MiXCR, keeping a single row per CDR3 protein. The sample shows roughly 490,000 distinct CDR3 sequences, approximately 15% of them seen only once. The same specimen was also included in a second study, on yellow fever vaccine responses in identical twins.

Sequenced material: CD4+ T cells sorted from blood. These TCRs come from a woman aged 18 to 35 in good health.

This clonotype came up a few times. This chain links TRBV10-3 with TRBJ2-4, with 10 nucleotides matching TRBD1. The germline V gene has CDR1 ENHRY and CDR2 SYGVKD. V shed 4 bases, J shed 6 bases, and the junction held 9 bases outside the gene matches. This CDR3 is 16 amino acids long. The CDR3 DNA sequence: TGTGCCATCAGTGGCTCCAATCGGACAGGGGGAAACATTCAGTACTTC. This gives the protein CAISGSNRTGGNIQYF.

The V and J genes are TRBV14 and TRBJ1-1; D not resolved. Germline-derived CDR1 and CDR2 are SGHDN and FVKESK. The length of the CDR3 is 13 residues. V was pared by 0 bases and J by 3 bases, with 5 bases between. The CDR3 region has the DNA TGTGCCAGCAGCCAAGAGAGGGACACTGAAGCTTTCTTT. It translates to CASSQERDTEAFF. Full variable domain (missing parts from reference TRBV14 and TRBJ1-1): EAGVTQFPSHSVIEKGQTVTLRCDPISGHDNLYWYRRVMGKEIKFLLHFVKESKQDESGMPNNRFLAERTGGTYSTLKVQPAELEDSGVYFCASSQERDTEAFFGQGTRLTVV.

This clonotype was seen many times. One end of the junction is discordant with germline, which a read error may explain. The chain carries TRBV3-1 and TRBJ2-1; 7 bases match TRBD2. The CDR3 runs 15 residues. Germline V CDR1 and CDR2: LGHDT, YNNKEL (reference sequence). For the CDR3, the DNA is TGCGCCAGCAGCCCCGGTCTAGCGGCCTACAATGAGCAGTTCTTC. This translates into CASSPGLAAYNEQFF.

This clonotype was counted many times. V is TRBV12-3 or TRBV12-4 and J is TRBJ1-2; the D is unclear. V was clipped by 8 bases and J by 8 bases, with 15 bases between them. The CDR3 is 12 amino acids. The CDR3 region has the DNA TGTGCCAGCGGAGGACCGGGGTGGGGCTACACCTTC. Protein: CASGGPGWGYTF.

This clonotype was counted many times. The chain recombines TRBV20-1 with TRBJ2-7; TRBD1 aligns across 7 bases. After removal of 6 bases from V and 2 bases from J, the junction contained 10 bases not matched to a gene. Germline lookup yields CDR1 DFQATT and CDR2 SNEGSKA (reference sequence). This CDR3 has 14 amino acids. Written as DNA, the CDR3 is TGCAGTGCCCCTCCCGGGACAGCTACCTACGAGCAGTACTTC. Translated, it gives CSAPPGTATYEQYF.

This chain joins TRBV20-1 and TRBJ2-3, with 10 bases fitting TRBD2. From germline, CDR1 is DFQATT and CDR2 SNEGSKA (reference sequence). The CDR3 sequence is 13 residues long. Germline trimming cut 6 bases from V and 6 bases from J; bases unmatched to any gene: 6. The CDR3 is CSASGRVGDTQYF. CDR3 in DNA: TGCAGTGCCAGCGGGAGGGTCGGGGATACGCAGTATTTT.

V is TRBV9 and J is TRBJ2-2; D is possibly TRBD1 (5 bases). Trimming took off 3 bases at V and 3 bases at J, with 21 bases between the two ends. Looked up from germline, CDR1 is SGDLS and CDR2 is YYNGEE. The CDR3 loop spans 18 amino acids. CDR3 loop: CASSAVPVDSRDTGELFF. DNA for the CDR3: TGTGCCAGCAGCGCCGTGCCCGTCGACAGTAGGGACACCGGGGAGCTGTTTTTT. The full variable domain, its missing parts supplied by reference TRBV9 and TRBJ2-2, is DSGVTQTPKHLITATGQRVTLRCSPRSGDLSVYWYQQSLDQGLQFLIQYYNGEERAKGNILERFSAQQFPDLHSELNLSSLELGDSALYFCASSAVPVDSRDTGELFFGEGSRLTVL.

V is TRBV3-1 and J is TRBJ2-7; 9 bases are shared with TRBD2. Germline CDR1 is LGHDT and CDR2 is YNNKEL (reference sequence). Losses at the gene ends were 7 bases for V and 7 bases for J; bases not matched to a gene: 8. This CDR3 is built from 13 residues. CDR3 protein: CASNLAGVGEQYF. CDR3 sequence (DNA): TGTGCCAGCAACTTAGCGGGAGTCGGGGAGCAGTACTTC.

As concerns this clonotype: The junction departs from the called germline gene at one end, perhaps through a read error. The chain recombines TRBV20-1 with TRBJ2-1; TRBD1 matches at 7 bases. This CDR3 spans 14 amino acids. Germline CDR1 reads DFQATT; CDR2 reads SNEGSKA (reference sequence). The CDR3 protein is CSARRQGAYNEQFF. CDR3 DNA: TGCAGCGCTAGGCGACAGGGTGCCTACAATGAGCAGTTCTTC.

The chain is built from TRBV6-2 or TRBV6-3 and TRBJ2-2; no clear D. The CDR3 is 14 residues long. The germline gives CDR1 MNHEY, CDR2 SVGEGT. V dropped 5 bases and J dropped 2 bases, with 9 bases sitting between them. The CDR3 reads CASSRRQNTGELFF. The CDR3 DNA reads TGTGCCAGCAGTCGACGACAAAACACCGGGGAGCTGTTTTTT.

The genes are TRBV29-1 and TRBJ1-1; weak D call: TRBD1 (5 bases). Trimming took off 7 bases at V and 6 bases at J, with 12 bases between the two ends. Germline V CDR1 and CDR2: SQVTM, ANQGSEA. The CDR3 contains 11 residues. The CDR3 here is CSADRGPEAFF. The CDR3 DNA follows: TGCAGCGCCGACCGGGGCCCTGAAGCTTTCTTT.

The sample holds a few counts of this clonotype. This chain uses TRBV27 with TRBJ2-3, with D perhaps matching TRBD1 or TRBD2 (5 bases each). The CDR3 totals 15 residues. Germline CDR1 and CDR2: MNHEY and SMNVEV (reference sequence). The V and J ends lost 7 bases and 2 bases respectively, with 16 bases between them. As DNA, the CDR3 is TGTGCCAGCAACAAGCTCACGGGGCCCACAGATACGCAGTATTTT. It specifies CASNKLTGPTDTQYF.

The chain uses TRBV6-4 and TRBJ1-5, with TRBD1 matching over 8 bases. The germline V gene encodes CDR1 MRHNA and CDR2 SNTAGT. Trimming took 0 bases from V and 3 from J; bases not matched to a gene: 13. This CDR3 is 19 amino acids long. CDR3 DNA: TGTGCCAGCAGTGACTCGGGTACAACCGGACAGGGAATCAATCAGCCCCAGCATTTT. Protein product: CASSDSGTTGQGINQPQHF.

This clonotype was counted at least ten times. This chain uses TRBV12-3 or TRBV12-4 with TRBJ2-2, with D possibly TRBD1 on 5 matching bases. This CDR3 region has 15 residues. Trimming took 6 bases from V and 1 from J, leaving 12 bases between them. Here the CDR3 DNA reads TGTGCCAGCAGACGACAGCAGCTGAACACCGGGGAGCTGTTTTTT. Its translation: CASRRQQLNTGELFF.

Remarks on this clonotype: It may be a read error: a sequence one base away is much more abundant. Because the CDR3 is missing its conserved closing phenylalanine or tryptophan, this is likely a read error. The rearrangement uses TRBV29-1 and TRBJ2-1; a possible D gene is TRBD1 (5 bases). This CDR3 has 12 amino acids. With 5 bases removed from V and 4 bases from J, the gap between germline ends came to 9 bases. CDR1 SQVTM and CDR2 ANQGSEA come from the germline V gene. CDR3 loop: CSVSQGYNEQFL. The CDR3 DNA sequence: TGCAGCGTTTCTCAGGGTTACAATGAGCAGTTCCTC.

This chain's CDR3 is CASSLGRLAVSTDTQYF. The CDR3 region has the DNA TGTGCCAGCAGCTTAGGTCGACTAGCGGTTAGCACAGATACGCAGTATTTT. J is TRBJ2-3 and V is TRBV11-2; 9 bases line up with TRBD2. The CDR3 runs to 17 residues. Germline CDR1 reads SGHAT; CDR2 reads FQNNGV. Trimming cost V 1 base and J 0 bases; bases outside gene matches: 5.

The CDR3 nucleotides read TGTGCCACAAAGGGACAGAAGAACACCGGGGAGCTGTTTTTT. Encoded protein: CATKGQKNTGELFF. This rearrangement joins TRBV15 to TRBJ2-2, with 7 positions matching TRBD1. The CDR3 loop spans 14 amino acids. Germline CDR1 and CDR2: LNHNV and YYDKDF (reference sequence). V was clipped by 9 bases and J by 1 base; unmatched bases: 5.

This clonotype came up many times. The chain has TRBV12-3 or TRBV12-4 and TRBJ2-1; perhaps TRBD1 as D (6 bases). This CDR3 region has 14 residues. Trimming shortened V by 4 bases and J by 8 bases, and 15 bases separated the two germline ends. CDR3 loop: CASSSSGVVYEQFF. The CDR3 DNA reads as TGTGCCAGCAGTTCATCAGGGGTGGTCTATGAGCAGTTCTTC.

This chain uses TRBV3-1 with TRBJ2-1; D might be TRBD1 or TRBD2, each matching 5 bases. Trimming stripped 3 bases from V and 1 base from J, with 10 bases between. This CDR3 comprises 15 residues. Per germline, CDR1 LGHDT and CDR2 YNNKEL (reference sequence). Written as DNA, the CDR3 is TGTGCCAGCAGCCAGGGGCGGGCGTCCTACAATGAGCAGTTCTTC. The encoded protein is CASSQGRASYNEQFF.

A few counts support this clonotype. The chain recombines TRBV6-1 with TRBJ1-6, with no clear D. This CDR3 region has 14 residues. Germline CDR1 and CDR2: MNHNS and SASEGT. The V and J ends lost 2 bases and 6 bases respectively, with 8 bases between them. CDR3 DNA sequence: TGTGCCAGCAGTGAATCGTTATTTAATTCACCCCTCCACTTT. Protein sequence: CASSESLFNSPLHF.

This clonotype was detected only a few times. The chain uses TRBV5-1 and TRBJ2-7; 7 bases align to TRBD1. The CDR3 consists of 15 residues. After removal of 7 bases from V and 2 bases from J, the junction contained 12 bases not matched to a gene. Per the germline V gene, CDR1 is SGHRS and CDR2 is YFSETQ. CDR3 in amino acids: CASGMGQSLTYEQYF. CDR3 DNA sequence: TGCGCCAGCGGAATGGGACAGAGTCTTACCTACGAGCAGTACTTC.

Many counts were recorded for this clonotype. The V and J genes are TRBV4-2 and TRBJ1-5; tentative D call: TRBD1 (6 bases). This CDR3 has 16 residues. Germline-derived CDR1 and CDR2 are LGHNA and YNFKEQ. V dropped 4 bases and J dropped 7 bases, with 20 bases sitting between them. This CDR3 is CASSPSDQGRGQPQHF. In DNA, the CDR3 is TGTGCCAGCAGCCCTTCCGACCAGGGGAGAGGGCAGCCCCAGCATTTT.

The gene calls are TRBV9 and TRBJ2-3; the D gene could be TRBD1 or TRBD2 (5 bases each). The germline V and J ends were trimmed by 3 bases and 2 bases, with 13 bases remaining between them. Germline CDR1 reads SGDLS; CDR2 reads YYNGEE. This CDR3 region has 15 residues. The CDR3 DNA reads TGTGCCAGCAGCGCCCGGGACGGACTCACAGATACGCAGTATTTT. It translates to CASSARDGLTDTQYF.

This clonotype was recorded a few times. This chain connects TRBV9 to TRBJ2-1; D perhaps matches TRBD2 (6 bases). Germline V gives CDR1 SGDLS, CDR2 YYNGEE. The V and J ends lost 3 bases and 13 bases respectively, with 20 bases between them. The CDR3 is 14 residues long. The CDR3 nucleotides are TGTGCCAGCAGCGCCGGGACTCCGCCACTCACACAGTTCTTC. It encodes CASSAGTPPLTQFF.

V is TRBV5-6 and J is TRBJ2-1, with 11 bases that match TRBD2. Per germline, CDR1 SGHDT and CDR2 YYEEEE. V was pared by 4 bases and J by 4 bases, with 4 bases of the junction left unmatched. This CDR3 region has 15 residues. The CDR3 here is CASSGGLADYNEQFF. CDR3 DNA: TGTGCCAGCAGCGGGGGACTAGCGGATTACAATGAGCAGTTCTTC. The entire variable domain, with the rest obtained from reference TRBV5-6 and TRBJ2-1, is as follows: DAGVTQSPTHLIKTRGQQVTLRCSPKSGHDTVSWYQQALGQGPQFIFQYYEEEERQRGNFPDRFSGHQFPNYSSELNVNALLLGDSALYLCASSGGLADYNEQFFGPGTRLTVL.

This chain links TRBV5-6 with TRBJ2-6; D unresolved. CDR1 SGHDT and CDR2 YYEEEE come from the germline V gene. The V and J ends lost 0 bases and 0 bases respectively, with 16 bases between them. This CDR3 has 19 residues. The CDR3 DNA reads TGTGCCAGCAGCTTGGGAATTGGAGAATGGGGCTCTGGGGCCAACGTCCTGACTTTC. It encodes CASSLGIGEWGSGANVLTF.